This T cell receptor beta chain was sequenced in a study of shared clonotypes between healthy human individuals. Looking at the study overall: Per-donor plates numbered three CD4 naive, three CD4 memory, two CD8 naive and one CD8 memory.

Profiling relied on immunoSEQ multiplex PCR, and the TCRdb table lists in-frame clones only, not all of them. The data contain approximately 1.4 million clones, 98% of them seen just once; the ten biggest clones take up approximately 0.44%. A split of CD4+ cells into CD45RA+ naive and CD45RA-negative memory subsets was performed. This clone showed up just once. The sample taken for sequencing was naive CD4+ T cells sorted from blood. Specified subset: CD45RA+ positively selected. The source is a man aged 30 to 39 in good health.

CDR3 region: CASSPQSLQGIDTEAFF. CDR3 in DNA: TGTGCCAGCTCACCTCAAAGCCTACAGGGAATCGACACTGAAGCTTTCTTT. The rearrangement links TRBV18 to TRBJ1-1; D perhaps matches TRBD1 (6 bases). V gave up 3 bases and J gave up 3 bases, with 20 bases separating them. This CDR3 has 17 amino acids. The germline V gene has CDR1 KGHSH and CDR2 LQKENI. The variable domain in full, with the rest retrieved from reference TRBV18 and TRBJ1-1, is NAGVMQNPRHLVRRRGQEARLRCSPMKGHSHVYWYRQLPEEGLKFMVYLQKENIIDESGMPKERFSAEFPKEGPSILRIQQVVRGDSAAYFCASSPQSLQGIDTEAFFGQGTRLTVV.